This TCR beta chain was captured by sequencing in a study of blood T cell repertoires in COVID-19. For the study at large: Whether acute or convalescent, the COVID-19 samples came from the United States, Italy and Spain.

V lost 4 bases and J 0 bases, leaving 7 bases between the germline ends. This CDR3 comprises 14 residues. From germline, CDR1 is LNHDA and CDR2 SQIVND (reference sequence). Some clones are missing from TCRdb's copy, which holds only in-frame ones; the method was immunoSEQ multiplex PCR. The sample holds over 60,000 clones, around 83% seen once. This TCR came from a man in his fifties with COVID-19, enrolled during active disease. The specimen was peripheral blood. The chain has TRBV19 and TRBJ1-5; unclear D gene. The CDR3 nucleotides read TGTGCCAGTAGTAGAGGAGATAGCAATCAGCCCCAGCATTTT. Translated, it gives CASSRGDSNQPQHF.